This record covers a single TCR beta chain. The antigen is unknown. The sample is drawn from a study of CD8+ T cells in alopecia areata. Points from the study as a whole: Mice showed TCR sharing more clearly than patients did, possibly owing to HLA.

Extracted RNA was reverse transcribed into cDNA, the sequencing template. The data were produced by immunoSEQ multiplex PCR, yet TCRdb's version contains in-frame clones alone and is incomplete. Here the sample spans roughly 150,000 clones, about three fifths being singletons. Isolation of CD4+ and CD8+ T cells from PBMCs was achieved by sorting. The germline CDR1 and CDR2 sequences are MNHNY and SVGAGI (reference sequence). V lost 5 bases, J lost 1 base, and 15 bases lay in between. The CDR3 length is 15 residues. The TCR was taken from a human donor in good health. The rearrangement joins TRBV6-6 to TRBJ2-7, with D uncertain. The material sequenced was CD4+ T cells sorted from blood. The CDR3 reads CASSPPAEGSYEQYF. The DNA for the CDR3 is TGTGCCAGCAGTCCTCCGGCAGAAGGGTCCTACGAGCAGTACTTC.